This is a list of T cell receptor beta chains from one sample in a study of regulatory T cells in long-lasting Graves disease. TCRdb redid the calling of the multiplex PCR reads with MiXCR, one entry per CDR3 protein. Seen here are over 350,000 distinct CDR3 sequences, more than 20% observed once, and the top ten hold roughly 20%. The sample here was peripheral blood mononuclear cells (PBMCs), taken when the disease was refractory, from a patient treated with antithyroid drugs. Receptors originate from a female donor with Graves disease. The CDR3 runs from the conserved cysteine through the conserved F or W. A D gene is named only where the DNA matches it firmly. A clone size is listed for some rows: how often the clone was seen (once, few, many), or a class if it is expanded.

J | V | D | size | DNA | CDR3
TRBJ2-3 | TRBV29-1 | - | few | TGCAGCGTTGAGGCAAGTTTCACAGATACGCAGTATTTT | CSVEASFTDTQYF
TRBJ2-7 | TRBV6-5 | - | - | TGTGCCAGCAGTTTGGACTCGAGCCCCTACGAGCAGTACTTC | CASSLDSSPYEQYF
TRBJ2-7 | TRBV28 | TRBD2 | many | TGTGCCAGCAGCCAACTAGCGGGAGAACACTATGGGTACGAGCAGTACTTC | CASSQLAGEHYGYEQYF
TRBJ1-1 | TRBV28 | - | many | TGTGCCAGCAGGCTAGGGACATACACTGAAGCTTTCTTT | CASRLGTYTEAFF
TRBJ1-4 | TRBV7-2 | - | few | TGTGCCAGCAGCCGTGCCTTTAATGAAAAACTGTTTTTT | CASSRAFNEKLFF
TRBJ1-1 | TRBV5-1 | - | many | TGCGCCAGCAGCATTGGGACCCAAAACACTGAAGCTTTCTTT | CASSIGTQNTEAFF
TRBJ2-5 | TRBV28 | TRBD1 | many | TGTGCCAGCAGTTTTGGCAGGGGGCTGCGAAAACAAAAAGAGACCCAGTACTTC | CASSFGRGLRKQKETQYF
TRBJ1-5 | TRBV10-3 | TRBD1 | - | TGTGCCATCAGTGAGTCGGGAGAGGGGGCGCTTCATCAGCCCCAGCATTTT | CAISESGEGALHQPQHF
TRBJ1-1 | TRBV29-1 | - | few | TGCAGCGCAACAAGGGGTTCGGACACTGAAGCTTTCTTT | CSATRGSDTEAFF
TRBJ1-1 | TRBV29-1 | TRBD1 | many | TGCAGCGTGACGACAGGGGCGGTGAACACTGAAGCTTTCTTT | CSVTTGAVNTEAFF
TRBJ2-7 | TRBV2 | TRBD1 | many | TGTGCCAGCACCGGACAGGATTCTTCCTACGAGCAGTACTTC | CASTGQDSSYEQYF
TRBJ1-3 | TRBV11-2 | - | - | TGTGCCAGCAGCTTAGACGCGAGCACCATATATTTT | CASSLDASTIYF
TRBJ2-1 | TRBV20-1 | TRBD2 | few | TGCAGTGCTCCCGGGACTAGCGGGAGTGTCTATGAGCAGTTCTTC | CSAPGTSGSVYEQFF
TRBJ1-4 | TRBV9 | - | few | TGTGCCAGCAGCGTAGGGCTCGTGGGAAATGAAAAACTGTTTTTT | CASSVGLVGNEKLFF
TRBJ1-4 | TRBV6-2/TRBV6-3 | - | few | TGTGCCAGCAGGTTTTCGGGGCTTGGCGAAAAACTGTTTTTT | CASRFSGLGEKLFF
TRBJ1-4 | TRBV30 | - | many | TGTGCCTGGAAGAGGTTAGGTGAAAAACTGTTTTTT | CAWKRLGEKLFF
TRBJ1-2 | TRBV10-2 | - | many | TGCGCCAGCAGTGAGTCTGGGGGCGCGGGCTATGGCTACACCTTC | CASSESGGAGYGYTF
TRBJ2-6 | TRBV7-9 | - | - | TGTGCCACTTACGTGGGGGCCCCTGGGGCCAACGTCCTGACTTTC | CATYVGAPGANVLTF
TRBJ2-2 | TRBV6-1 | - | - | TGTGCCAGCAGGGGGGGAGGGAACACCGGGGAGCTGTTTTTT | CASRGGGNTGELFF
TRBJ1-5 | TRBV3-2 | - | - | TGTGCCAGCAGCCAAGTACGGGGGGATGGATTAATCAATCAGCCCCAGCATTTT | CASSQVRGDGLINQPQHF
TRBJ2-5 | TRBV7-6 | - | - | TGTGCCAGCAGCTTCCCCCAGGGGACCCAGTACTTC | CASSFPQGTQYF
TRBJ1-1 | TRBV20-1 | TRBD1 | many | TGCAGTGCTCGCAGACAGGGGGTTTCCGTCACTGAAGCTTTCTTT | CSARRQGVSVTEAFF
TRBJ2-7 | TRBV20-1 | TRBD2 | few | TGCAGTGCGTATCCCAACCACTTAGCGGGAGGTAATCCCTACGAGCAGTACTTC | CSAYPNHLAGGNPYEQYF
TRBJ2-5 | TRBV11-2 | TRBD2 | - | TGTGCCAGCAGCGTGACGGGACTAGCGGGAGGCGAGACCCAGTACTTC | CASSVTGLAGGETQYF
TRBJ2-5 | TRBV11-1 | - | many | TGTGCCAGCAGCCCCTCTATTGGGGGGAGCAGGGAGACCCAGTACTTC | CASSPSIGGSRETQYF
TRBJ2-7 | TRBV25-1 | TRBD1 | - | TGTGCCAGCAGTGAATACCAGACAGGGGTGGATGAGCAGTACTTC | CASSEYQTGVDEQYF
TRBJ1-5 | TRBV6-2/TRBV6-3 | - | - | TGTGCCAGCAGTTACTCGACCGCAGGTAATCAGCCCCAGCATTTT | CASSYSTAGNQPQHF
TRBJ2-7 | TRBV4-2 | TRBD2 | - | TGTGCCAGCAGCCAAGGGGTTGGACTAGCGGGAGAAAACCGGATCTACGAGCAGTACTTC | CASSQGVGLAGENRIYEQYF
TRBJ1-1 | TRBV7-8 | - | many | TGTGCCAGCAGCTACTCAGGCCCCGGCACTGAAGCTTTCTTT | CASSYSGPGTEAFF
TRBJ1-1 | TRBV11-2 | - | few | TGTGCCAGCAGCAACCGGGGCCTAGCTCCCACTGAAGCTTTCTTT | CASSNRGLAPTEAFF
TRBJ2-5 | TRBV3-1 | TRBD2 | many | TGTGCCAGCAGCCAAGGGACTAGCGGGAGAGAGACCCAGTACTTC | CASSQGTSGRETQYF
TRBJ1-5 | TRBV2 | TRBD1 | few | TGTGCCAGCAGTGAAGCAGGACAGGGAAGACAGCCCCAGCATTTT | CASSEAGQGRQPQHF
TRBJ1-1 | TRBV5-1 | - | - | TGCGCCAGCAGCTACCAACCCACCCTCATGAACACTGAAGCTTTCTTT | CASSYQPTLMNTEAFF
TRBJ2-5 | TRBV20-1 | TRBD1 | many | TGCAGTGCTACAGACAGGGGGCTTCAGACCCAGTACTTC | CSATDRGLQTQYF
TRBJ1-3 | TRBV6-2/TRBV6-3 | TRBD1 | - | TGTGCCAGCAGTTACGATCAGGGGGCCGACTCTGGAAACACCATATATTTT | CASSYDQGADSGNTIYF
TRBJ2-3 | TRBV18 | - | - | TGTGCCAGCTCACCACAGGGTTGGACAGATACGCAGTATTTT | CASSPQGWTDTQYF
TRBJ2-5 | TRBV20-1 | - | few | TGCAGTGCCCAGAGGTTCGGGACCCGCCAAGAGACCCAGTACTTC | CSAQRFGTRQETQYF
TRBJ1-1 | TRBV6-1 | - | many | TGTGCCAGCAGCGGTGGAATGGAAGCTTTCTTT | CASSGGMEAFF
TRBJ2-7 | TRBV4-1 | TRBD1 | - | TGCGCCAGCAGCCAAGATCGAGGGGACAGGACGTACTTC | CASSQDRGDRTYF
TRBJ2-2 | TRBV12-3/TRBV12-4 | TRBD2 | - | TGTGCCAGCAGGGCCCGCGGCGGGGAGGGCACCGGGGAGCTGTTTTTT | CASRARGGEGTGELFF
TRBJ1-6 | TRBV30 | - | few | TGTGCCTGGAGGGAGGACCGTTTCAAATCTCCCCTCCACTTT | CAWREDRFKSPLHF
TRBJ2-7 | TRBV5-1 | - | many | TGCGCCAGCAGCTTGGAGGGCGACGAGCAGTACTTC | CASSLEGDEQYF
TRBJ2-7 | TRBV30 | - | few | TGTGCCTGGAGCGGTAGCGGCTACGAGCAGTACTTC | CAWSGSGYEQYF
TRBJ1-1 | TRBV20-1 | TRBD1 | few | TGCAGTGCCAGCCAGGGGGGGAGTACTGAAGCTTTCTTT | CSASQGGSTEAFF
TRBJ2-1 | TRBV7-2 | - | once | TGTGCCAGCAGCCTACGCGGGTTTAGCGCCCGACAAGACAATGAGCAGTTCTTC | CASSLRGFSARQDNEQFF
TRBJ1-2 | TRBV20-1 | - | few | TGCAGTGCTACAGGGATGCATGGCTACACCTTC | CSATGMHGYTF
TRBJ2-5 | TRBV29-1 | - | - | TGCAGCGTTGTGATGACCAATGGAGAGACCCAGTACTTC | CSVVMTNGETQYF
TRBJ2-7 | TRBV27 | TRBD1 | - | TGTGCCAGCAGTTTATCCAGGGGGCGGCACGAGCAGTACTTC | CASSLSRGRHEQYF
TRBJ2-7 | TRBV20-1 | TRBD2 | few | TGCAGTGCTAGAGATTTGAGAAGAACTAGCGGGAGAACGAGCCTCTACGAGCAGTACTTC | CSARDLRRTSGRTSLYEQYF
TRBJ2-7 | TRBV7-2 | - | - | TGTGCCAGCAGCTCGACTATTGTTCTGTCGCACGAGCAGTACTTC | CASSSTIVLSHEQYF
TRBJ1-1 | TRBV7-2 | - | - | TGTGCCAGCAGCTTAGTTGGGGCTTGGAACACTGAAGCTTTCTTT | CASSLVGAWNTEAFF
TRBJ2-5 | TRBV11-2 | TRBD2 | many | TGTGCCAGCATGGGACTAGCCGAGACCCAGTACTTC | CASMGLAETQYF
TRBJ2-6 | TRBV10-2 | TRBD1 | - | TGCGCCAGCAAGGGACAGGGAACTGGGGCCAACGTCCTGACTTTC | CASKGQGTGANVLTF
TRBJ2-7 | TRBV25-1 | - | few | TGTGCCAGCAGTGAATGCTTTCGACTCAACTACGAGCAGTACTTC | CASSECFRLNYEQYF